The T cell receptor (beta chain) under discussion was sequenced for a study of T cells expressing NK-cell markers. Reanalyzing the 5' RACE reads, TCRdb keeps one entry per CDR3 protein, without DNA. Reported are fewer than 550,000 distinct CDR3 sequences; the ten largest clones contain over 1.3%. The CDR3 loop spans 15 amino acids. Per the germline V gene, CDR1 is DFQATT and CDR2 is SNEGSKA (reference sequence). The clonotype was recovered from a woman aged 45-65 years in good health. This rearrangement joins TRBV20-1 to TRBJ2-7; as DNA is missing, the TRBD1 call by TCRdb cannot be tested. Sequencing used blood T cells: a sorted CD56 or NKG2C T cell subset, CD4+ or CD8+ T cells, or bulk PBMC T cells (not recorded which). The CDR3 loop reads CSARDGTGTFYEQYF.